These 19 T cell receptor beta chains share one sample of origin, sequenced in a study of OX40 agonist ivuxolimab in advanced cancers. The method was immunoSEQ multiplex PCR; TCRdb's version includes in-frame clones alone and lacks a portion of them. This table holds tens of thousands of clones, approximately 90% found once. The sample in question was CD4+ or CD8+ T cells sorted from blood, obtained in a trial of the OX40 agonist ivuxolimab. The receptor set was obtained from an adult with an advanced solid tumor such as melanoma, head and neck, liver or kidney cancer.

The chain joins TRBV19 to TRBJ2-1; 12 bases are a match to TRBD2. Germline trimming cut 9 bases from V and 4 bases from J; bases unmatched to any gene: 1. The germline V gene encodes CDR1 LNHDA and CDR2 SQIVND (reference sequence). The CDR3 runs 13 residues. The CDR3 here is CASGLAGYNEQFF. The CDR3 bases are TGTGCCAGCGGACTAGCGGGATACAATGAGCAGTTCTTC. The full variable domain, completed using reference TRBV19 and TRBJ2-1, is DGGITQSPKYLFRKEGQNVTLSCEQNLNHDAMYWYRQDPGQGLRLIYYSQIVNDFQKGDIAEGYSVSREKKESFPLTVTSAQKNPTAFYLCASGLAGYNEQFFGPGTRLTVL.

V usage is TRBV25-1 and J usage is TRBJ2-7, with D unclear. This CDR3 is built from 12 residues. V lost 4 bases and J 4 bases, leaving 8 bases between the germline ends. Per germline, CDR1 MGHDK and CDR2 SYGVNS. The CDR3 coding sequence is TGTGCCAGCAGTGTGGGTACGTACGAGCAGTACTTC. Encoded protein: CASSVGTYEQYF.

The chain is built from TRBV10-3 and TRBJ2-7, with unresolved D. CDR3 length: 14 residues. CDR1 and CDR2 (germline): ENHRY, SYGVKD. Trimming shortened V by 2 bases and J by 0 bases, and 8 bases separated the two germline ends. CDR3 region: CAISEADSSYEQYF. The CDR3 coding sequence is TGTGCCATCAGTGAGGCGGATAGCTCCTACGAGCAGTACTTC.

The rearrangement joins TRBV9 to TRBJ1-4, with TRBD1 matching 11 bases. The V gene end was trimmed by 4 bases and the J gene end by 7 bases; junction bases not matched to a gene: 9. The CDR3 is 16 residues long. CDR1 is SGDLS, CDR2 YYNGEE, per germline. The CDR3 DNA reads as TGTGCCAGCAGCCCAGGAGGGACAGGGGGGATTGAAAAACTGTTTTTT. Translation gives CASSPGGTGGIEKLFF.

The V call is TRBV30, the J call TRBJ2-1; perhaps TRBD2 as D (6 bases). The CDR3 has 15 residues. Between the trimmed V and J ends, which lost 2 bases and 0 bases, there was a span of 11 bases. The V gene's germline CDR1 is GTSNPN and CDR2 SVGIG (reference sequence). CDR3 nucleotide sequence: TGTGCCTGGAGTATAGCGGCGAGCTCCTACAATGAGCAGTTCTTC. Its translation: CAWSIAASSYNEQFF.

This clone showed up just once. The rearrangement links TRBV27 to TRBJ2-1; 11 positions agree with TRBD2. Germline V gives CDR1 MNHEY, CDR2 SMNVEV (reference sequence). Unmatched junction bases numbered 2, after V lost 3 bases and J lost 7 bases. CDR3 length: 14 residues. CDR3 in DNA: TGTGCCAGCAGTTTGGGGACTAGCGGTAATGAGCAGTTCTTC. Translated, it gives CASSLGTSGNEQFF.

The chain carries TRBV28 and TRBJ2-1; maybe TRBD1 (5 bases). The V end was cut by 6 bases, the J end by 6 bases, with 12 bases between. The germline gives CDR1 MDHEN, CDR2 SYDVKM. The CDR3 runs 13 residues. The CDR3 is CASSPGHLNEQFF. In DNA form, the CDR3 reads TGTGCCAGCAGCCCCGGACACCTCAATGAGCAGTTCTTC.

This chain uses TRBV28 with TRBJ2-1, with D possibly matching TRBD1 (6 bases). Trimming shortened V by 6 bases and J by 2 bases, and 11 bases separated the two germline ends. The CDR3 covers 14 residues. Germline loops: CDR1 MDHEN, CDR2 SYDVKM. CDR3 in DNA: TGTGCCAGCAGCAGGGACATTCCCTACAATGAGCAGTTCTTC. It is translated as CASSRDIPYNEQFF.

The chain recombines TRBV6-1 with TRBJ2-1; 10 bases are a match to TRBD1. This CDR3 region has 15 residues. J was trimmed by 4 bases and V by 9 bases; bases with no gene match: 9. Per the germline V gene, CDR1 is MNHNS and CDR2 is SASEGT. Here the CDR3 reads CASKRDRGFYNEQFF. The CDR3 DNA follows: TGTGCCAGTAAGAGGGACAGGGGATTTTACAATGAGCAGTTCTTC.

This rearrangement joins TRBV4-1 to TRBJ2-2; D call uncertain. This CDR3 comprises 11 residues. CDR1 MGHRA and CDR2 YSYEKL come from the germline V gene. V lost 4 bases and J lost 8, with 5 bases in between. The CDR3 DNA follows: TGCGCCAGCAGCCTACCAGGGGAGCTGTTTTTT. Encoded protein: CASSLPGELFF.

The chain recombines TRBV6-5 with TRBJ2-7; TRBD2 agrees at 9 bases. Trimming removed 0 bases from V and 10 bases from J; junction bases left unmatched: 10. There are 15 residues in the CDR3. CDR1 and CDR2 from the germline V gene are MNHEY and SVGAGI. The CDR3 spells CASSYSAGGPSLQYF. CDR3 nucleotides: TGTGCCAGCAGTTACTCAGCGGGGGGCCCGTCTCTCCAGTACTTC.

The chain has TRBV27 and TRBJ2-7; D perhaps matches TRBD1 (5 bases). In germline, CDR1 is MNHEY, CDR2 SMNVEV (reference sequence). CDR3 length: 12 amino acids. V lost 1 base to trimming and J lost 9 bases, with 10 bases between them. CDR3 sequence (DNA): TGTGCCAGCAGTTTATTCCAGGGTGTGCAGTACTTC. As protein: CASSLFQGVQYF.

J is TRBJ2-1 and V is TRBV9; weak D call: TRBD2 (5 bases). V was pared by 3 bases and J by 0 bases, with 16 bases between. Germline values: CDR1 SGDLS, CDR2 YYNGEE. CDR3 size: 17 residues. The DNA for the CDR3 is TGTGCCAGCAGCGCGCCCATGTCCGGAGGCTCCTACAATGAGCAGTTCTTC. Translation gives CASSAPMSGGSYNEQFF. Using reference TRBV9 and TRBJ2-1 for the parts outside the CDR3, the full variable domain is DSGVTQTPKHLITATGQRVTLRCSPRSGDLSVYWYQQSLDQGLQFLIQYYNGEERAKGNILERFSAQQFPDLHSELNLSSLELGDSALYFCASSAPMSGGSYNEQFFGPGTRLTVL.

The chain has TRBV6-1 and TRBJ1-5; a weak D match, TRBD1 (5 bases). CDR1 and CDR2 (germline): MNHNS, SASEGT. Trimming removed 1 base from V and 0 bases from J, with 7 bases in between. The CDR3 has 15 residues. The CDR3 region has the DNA TGTGCCAGCAGTGAAGACAGGAATAGCAATCAGCCCCAGCATTTT. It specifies CASSEDRNSNQPQHF.

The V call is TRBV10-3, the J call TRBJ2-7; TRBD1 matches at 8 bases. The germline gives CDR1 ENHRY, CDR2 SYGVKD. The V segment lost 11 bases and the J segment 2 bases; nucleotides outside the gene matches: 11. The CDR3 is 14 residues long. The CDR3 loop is CASSWGQDAYEQYF. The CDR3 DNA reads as TGTGCCTCCAGCTGGGGACAGGATGCCTACGAGCAGTACTTC.

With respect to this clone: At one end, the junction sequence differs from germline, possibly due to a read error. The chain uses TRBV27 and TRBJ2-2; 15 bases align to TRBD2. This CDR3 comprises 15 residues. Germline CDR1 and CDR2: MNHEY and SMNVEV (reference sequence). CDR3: CASSLSRTSGGGLFF. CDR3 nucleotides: TGTGCCAGCAGTTTATCAAGGACTAGCGGGGGGGGGCTGTTTTTT.

CDR3 sequence: CASSFIYEQYF. The CDR3 DNA follows: TGTGCCAGCAGCTTTATATACGAGCAGTACTTC. The chain uses TRBV11-2 and TRBJ2-5; D not certain. TRBJ2-7 explains the end of the DNA better; the J call may be wrong. CDR1 is SGHAT and CDR2 is FQNNGV in the germline V gene. This CDR3 region has 11 residues.

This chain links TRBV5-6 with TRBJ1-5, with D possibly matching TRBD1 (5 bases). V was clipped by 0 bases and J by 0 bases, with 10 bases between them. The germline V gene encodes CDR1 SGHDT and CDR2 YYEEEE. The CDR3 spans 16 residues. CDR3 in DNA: TGTGCCAGCAGCTTGGCCGGGGGGGATAGCAATCAGCCCCAGCATTTT. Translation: CASSLAGGDSNQPQHF.

This CDR3 is CASTPPRTDTEAFF. DNA for the CDR3: TGTGCCAGCACCCCACCAAGGACAGATACTGAAGCTTTCTTT. The chain uses TRBV7-9 and TRBJ1-1; the D gene is possibly TRBD1 (6 bases). This CDR3 is 14 amino acids long. V was trimmed by 7 bases and J by 5 bases, leaving 17 bases between them. CDR1 SEHNR and CDR2 FQNEAQ come from the germline V gene (reference sequence).